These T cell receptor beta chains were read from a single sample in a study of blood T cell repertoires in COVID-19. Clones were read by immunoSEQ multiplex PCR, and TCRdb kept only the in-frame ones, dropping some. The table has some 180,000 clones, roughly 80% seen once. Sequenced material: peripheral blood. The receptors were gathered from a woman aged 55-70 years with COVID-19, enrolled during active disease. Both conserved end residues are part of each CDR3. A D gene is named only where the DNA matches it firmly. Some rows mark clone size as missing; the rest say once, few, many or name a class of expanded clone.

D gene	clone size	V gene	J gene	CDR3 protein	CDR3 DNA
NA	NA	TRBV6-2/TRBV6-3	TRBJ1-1	CASSSHSSEAFF	TGTGCCAGCAGCTCTCACAGCTCTGAAGCTTTCTTT
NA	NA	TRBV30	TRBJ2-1	CAWKGSLNEQFF	TGTGCCTGGAAGGGGTCGTTGAATGAGCAGTTCTTC
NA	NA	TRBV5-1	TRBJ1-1	CASSLASGANEAFF	TGCGCCAGCAGCTTGGCTTCCGGAGCCAATGAAGCTTTCTTT
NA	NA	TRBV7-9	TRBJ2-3	CASSLGGASNTQYF	TGTGCCAGCAGCTTAGGGGGAGCTTCTAATACGCAGTATTTT
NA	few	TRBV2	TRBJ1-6	CASREGGTYSPLHF	TGTGCCAGCAGAGAGGGGGGGACTTATTCACCCCTCCACTTT
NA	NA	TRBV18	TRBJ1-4	CASSPPGEVEKLFF	TGTGCCAGCTCACCACCGGGGGAGGTAGAAAAACTGTTTTTT
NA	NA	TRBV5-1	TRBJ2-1	CASSLGQAGNEQFF	TGCGCCAGCAGCTTGGGCCAGGCGGGGAATGAGCAGTTCTTC
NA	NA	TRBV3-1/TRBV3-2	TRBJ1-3	CASSQGIALSGNTIYF	TGTGCCAGCAGCCAAGGGATAGCCCTCTCTGGAAACACCATATATTTT
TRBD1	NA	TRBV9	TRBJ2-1	CASSETGTGGYNEQFF	TGTGCCAGCAGCGAAACCGGGACAGGGGGCTACAATGAGCAGTTCTTC
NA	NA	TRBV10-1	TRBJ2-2	CASSPTTTGELFF	TGCGCCAGCAGTCCCACTACCACCGGGGAGCTGTTTTTT